This TCR beta chain was obtained from a study of read filtering for tumor transcriptome and immune sequencing. As regards this clonotype: A much larger clone is a single base away; this may be a read error.

V was pared by 5 bases and J by 3 bases, with 6 bases of the junction left unmatched. Germline-derived CDR1 and CDR2 are DFQATT and SNEGSKA (reference sequence). The CDR3 runs 13 residues. Molecular barcoded adaptors covering alpha/delta and beta/gamma chains were used on 400 ng RNA. TCRdb fed the reads into MiXCR, producing one record per CDR3 protein. Counted here are roughly 49,000 distinct CDR3 sequences, 15% to 20% occurring once; the ten biggest clones make up under 40%. The specimen was a population of CD138-negative cells sorted from bone marrow. This rearrangement joins TRBV20-1 to TRBJ2-7; TRBD2 aligns across 8 bases. This clonotype was obtained from a donor older than 35 with multiple myeloma. CDR3 residues: CSARTSRGYEQYF. The DNA for the CDR3 is TGCAGTGCTCGGACTAGCAGGGGCTACGAGCAGTACTTC.